These T cell receptor beta chains were read from a single sample in a study of T cells after yellow fever vaccination. MiXCR was run by TCRdb on the 5' RACE reads, yielding one entry per CDR3 protein. The data hold about 630,000 distinct CDR3 sequences, with 9% to 15% observed a single time. This material consisted of PBMCs, taken on the day of the yellow fever booster vaccination. The receptors stem from a man younger than 40 who received the YFV17D yellow fever vaccine. CDR3s include the opening cysteine and the closing phenylalanine or tryptophan. The D gene is left open where the match is weak. Clone sizes are given selectively: once, few, many, or a class where the clone is expanded.

-	TRBV6-2/TRBV6-3	TRBJ2-3	-	TGTGCCAGCAGTTACTTCGGGGCGAATCCAGATACGCAGTATTTT	CASSYFGANPDTQYF
few	TRBV28	TRBJ2-5	-	TGTGCCGGCTACAATGACAGTTCTCCGAGAACCAAGAAAGAGACCCAGTACTTC	CAGYNDSSPRTKKETQYF
-	TRBV7-2	TRBJ2-5	-	TGTGCCAGCAGCTTAGCTTGGCGGGCCGAATCGCTTCAAGAGACCCAGTACTTC	CASSLAWRAESLQETQYF
-	TRBV5-5	TRBJ2-1	TRBD1	TGTGCCAGCAGCTTTCTGCTTGGACAGGCATACAATGAGCAGTTCTTC	CASSFLLGQAYNEQFF
-	TRBV5-8	TRBJ2-6	-	TGTGCCAGCAGGGAAAGAAGCTCTGGGGCCAACGTCCTGACTTTC	CASRERSSGANVLTF
-	TRBV27	TRBJ1-1	-	TGTGCCAGCAGTTTAGGGGCAGGGCCGAACACTGAAGCTTTCTTT	CASSLGAGPNTEAFF
few	TRBV5-1	TRBJ2-3	TRBD2	TGCGCCAGCAGATGGACTAGCGTTAACACAGATACGCAGTATTTT	CASRWTSVNTDTQYF
-	TRBV9	TRBJ2-7	TRBD1	TGTGCCAGCAGCGGGGACAGGGGGCACGGCGAGCAGTACTTC	CASSGDRGHGEQYF
many	TRBV10-3	TRBJ2-6	TRBD1	TGTGCCATCAGTTCCTCGGGACAGACGTTTTTCTCTGGGGCCAACGTCCTGACTTTC	CAISSSGQTFFSGANVLTF
-	TRBV27	TRBJ2-1	-	TGTGCCAGCAGTTTTACGGGGCGCATTTACGATGAGCAGTTCTTC	CASSFTGRIYDEQFF
few	TRBV5-1	TRBJ2-7	TRBD1	TGCGCCAGCGGGACGACAGGGTCCAACGAGCAGTACTTC	CASGTTGSNEQYF
few	TRBV20-1	TRBJ2-5	-	TGCAGTGGCACCACCACGGCTGGGGAGACCCAGTACTTC	CSGTTTAGETQYF
-	TRBV7-2	TRBJ2-3	-	TGTGCCAGCAGTACGCAGTATTTT	CASSTQYF
-	TRBV29-1	TRBJ2-7	-	TGCAGCGTTGAGGGTTATGGGGGGTCCTACGAGCAGTACTTC	CSVEGYGGSYEQYF
few	TRBV20-1	TRBJ1-1	-	TGCAGTGCTAGAGTGACGATTAACACTGAAGCTTTCTTT	CSARVTINTEAFF
-	TRBV27	TRBJ2-7	-	TGTGCCAGCAAGGTAACGGGAACGGGAATCGACGAGCAGTACTTC	CASKVTGTGIDEQYF
-	TRBV7-9	TRBJ2-2	TRBD2	TGTGCCAGCAGCTCTGGGACTAGCGGGACCGGGGAGCTGTTTTTT	CASSSGTSGTGELFF
-	TRBV5-1	TRBJ1-1	-	TGCGCCAGCAGCCCCAGTGCCATGAACACTGAAGCTTTCTTT	CASSPSAMNTEAFF
-	TRBV7-6	TRBJ1-6	-	TGTGCCAGCAGCTTAGCAAACCATAATTCACCCCTCCACTTT	CASSLANHNSPLHF
few	TRBV7-2	TRBJ2-3	-	TGTGCCAGCAGCTCCGGGGTAGGGGGTGATACGCAGTATTTT	CASSSGVGGDTQYF
few	TRBV12-3/TRBV12-4	TRBJ2-4	-	TGTGCCAGCAGTTTATCTACCAAAAACATTCAGTACTTC	CASSLSTKNIQYF
-	TRBV3-1	TRBJ2-7	TRBD2	TGTGCCAGCAGCCAATTAAGCGGGAGGAACGAGCAGTACTTC	CASSQLSGRNEQYF
-	TRBV7-2	TRBJ2-7	-	TGTGCCAGCACCGAGGGGGGGCCCGGCTCCTACGAGCAGTACTTC	CASTEGGPGSYEQYF
-	TRBV9	TRBJ2-1	-	TGTGCCAGCAGTCTTCATGGGGAACCCCTGACGGAGCAGTTCTTC	CASSLHGEPLTEQFF
-	TRBV7-3	TRBJ2-1	-	TGTGCCAGCAGCTGGGGGGGGACAGAGTCATCCAATGAGCAGTTCTTC	CASSWGGTESSNEQFF
-	TRBV5-5	TRBJ2-3	TRBD2	TGTGCCAGCAGCTCTAGCGGGAGCCTCTCAGATACGCAGTATTTT	CASSSSGSLSDTQYF
-	TRBV7-2	TRBJ1-3	-	TGTGCCAGCAGGGTAGCTAGCTCTGGAAACACCATATATTTT	CASRVASSGNTIYF
few	TRBV6-1	TRBJ2-1	-	TGTGCCAGCACTCGTCTGGCGGGACCAGTCGACAATGAGCAGTTCTTC	CASTRLAGPVDNEQFF
-	TRBV6-2/TRBV6-3	TRBJ2-1	TRBD2	TGTGCCAGCACCCTACGGACTAGCGGGATTAGTGAGCAGTTCTTC	CASTLRTSGISEQFF
-	TRBV7-2	TRBJ2-1	-	TGTGCCAGCAGCCAGGGACCGATTTCCTACAATGAGCAGTTCTTC	CASSQGPISYNEQFF
-	TRBV24-1	TRBJ1-6	-	TGTGCCACCAGTTTTCGCTGGGGGGCGATTGTTTCACCCCTCCACTTT	CATSFRWGAIVSPLHF
-	TRBV7-8	TRBJ2-2	-	TGTGCCAGCAGTTTTACGGGGCCGTCCGGGGAGCTGTTTTTT	CASSFTGPSGELFF
-	TRBV7-2	TRBJ2-7	-	TGTGCCAGCAGTGATAGTGGGCCTCCCTACGAGCAGTACTTC	CASSDSGPPYEQYF
few	TRBV10-3	TRBJ2-3	-	TGTGCCATCAGTGAGTCGCCAGATACGCAGTATTTT	CAISESPDTQYF
-	TRBV5-1	TRBJ2-7	TRBD2	TGCGCCAGCAGCTTATACGAGGCGGGAGGGCCCTACGAGCAGAACTTC	CASSLYEAGGPYEQNF
-	TRBV7-8	TRBJ2-3	-	TGTGCCAGCAGCCCAGGTGGCGTCATGACAGATACGCAGTATTTT	CASSPGGVMTDTQYF
-	TRBV9	TRBJ2-1	TRBD1	TGTGCCAGCAGCGGCGGGGAACTTGGGACAGGGGAGAATGAGCAGTTCTTC	CASSGGELGTGENEQFF
few	TRBV6-1	TRBJ2-3	-	TGTGCCAGCAAAGAGGGATCTAGCACAGATACGCAGTATTTT	CASKEGSSTDTQYF
few	TRBV19	TRBJ2-7	-	TGTGCCAGTAGTATCGGGGCAGCCGGCTCCTACGAGCAGTACTTC	CASSIGAAGSYEQYF
-	TRBV9	TRBJ2-7	-	TGTGCCAGCAGCGATAATCCCCCCTACGAGCAGTACTTC	CASSDNPPYEQYF
few	TRBV10-3	TRBJ2-7	-	TGTGCCATCAGTGGCAGCGGAGGGGGGGACGAGCAGTACTTC	CAISGSGGGDEQYF
-	TRBV6-5	TRBJ2-1	-	TGTGCCAGGGGTTCTTCTCAGAATGAGCAGTTCTTC	CARGSSQNEQFF
many	TRBV7-9	TRBJ2-1	TRBD2	TGTGCCATAGGAGCGGGAGGCACCTACAATGAGCAGTTCTTC	CAIGAGGTYNEQFF
-	TRBV20-1	TRBJ2-1	-	TGCAGTGCTAGAGCGGTGCGGATAAGCTCCTACAATGAGCAGTTCTTC	CSARAVRISSYNEQFF
few	TRBV7-9	TRBJ2-7	TRBD2	TGTGCCAGCAGCAAGGGACTAGCGGGAGATTACGAGCAGTACTTC	CASSKGLAGDYEQYF
few	TRBV11-2	TRBJ2-7	TRBD1	TGTGCCAGCAGCTTTCGGGACAGGAGCCCAGGATACGAGCAGTACTTC	CASSFRDRSPGYEQYF
-	TRBV28	TRBJ2-1	-	TGTGCCAGTGGGGGAGTAGCGGTCTACAATGAGCAGTTCTTC	CASGGVAVYNEQFF
-	TRBV7-9	TRBJ2-5	TRBD2	TGTGCCAGCAAAATCATTGGCGGGAGAGAGACCCAGTACTTC	CASKIIGGRETQYF
-	TRBV7-9	TRBJ2-7	TRBD1	TGTGCCAGCAGCTCTAACAGGGGGTCCAACGAGCAGTACTTC	CASSSNRGSNEQYF
few	TRBV28	TRBJ1-6	TRBD1	TGTGCCAGCAGGGAAAACAGGGGGCTTACCTATAATTCACCCCTCCACTTT	CASRENRGLTYNSPLHF
few	TRBV20-1	TRBJ2-1	TRBD2	TGCAGTGCGAGAACCCCAGAGGCTAGCGGGACCTACAATGAGCAGTTCTTC	CSARTPEASGTYNEQFF
-	TRBV19	TRBJ1-2	-	TGTGCCAGTAGTGACGGGGGTGTCTACACCTTC	CASSDGGVYTF